Listed here are 17 T cell receptor beta chains from one sample, sequenced in a study of spatial heterogeneity in lung cancer. Time point given: sample taken at primary tumor resection. TCRdb reprocessed the 5' RACE reads via MiXCR and lists one record per CDR3 protein. Among under 80,000 distinct CDR3 sequences listed, about 6.3% were seen once. This specimen was PBMCs, taken at surgery. The source of these receptors is a female donor with early-stage non-small cell lung cancer.

Comment on this clonotype: A much larger clone lies one base from this, so it may be a read error. The chain has TRBV5-4 and TRBJ2-3; D may be TRBD2 (6 bases). Germline CDR1 and CDR2: SGHNT and YYREEE (reference sequence). The CDR3 sequence is 15 residues long. The CDR3, as DNA: TGTGCCAGCAGCCCGCGGGACCTTAGCAGAGATACGCAGTATTTT. Amino acid sequence: CASSPRDLSRDTQYF.

In its sample, this clonotype was seen many times. This chain connects TRBV10-3 to TRBJ1-2; D is unclear. The CDR3 has 14 residues. CDR1 and CDR2 from the germline V gene are ENHRY and SYGVKD. Between the trimmed V and J ends, which lost 3 bases and 0 bases, there was a span of 8 bases. The CDR3 spells CAISDGSTNYGYTF. The CDR3 bases are TGTGCCATCAGTGACGGGTCGACTAACTATGGCTACACCTTC.

This clonotype was found a few times. The CDR3 sequence is CASRGGRDNQPQHF. The CDR3 DNA follows: TGTGCCAGCAGGGGGGGGCGGGACAATCAGCCCCAGCATTTT. The chain carries TRBV28 and TRBJ1-5, with D perhaps TRBD1 (6 bases). The CDR3 contains 14 residues. With 6 bases removed from V and 3 bases from J, the gap between germline ends came to 12 bases. Germline CDR1 and CDR2: MDHEN and SYDVKM. The complete variable domain, with remaining parts taken from reference TRBV28 and TRBJ1-5, reads DVKVTQSSRYLVKRTGEKVFLECVQDMDHENMFWYRQDPGLGLRLIYFSYDVKMKEKGDIPEGYSVSREKKERFSLILESASTNQTSMYLCASRGGRDNQPQHFGDGTRLSIL.

The table lists this clonotype with a few counts. This chain uses TRBV29-1 with TRBJ2-5; a weak D match, TRBD2 (6 bases). This CDR3 contains 12 residues. V gave up 4 bases and J gave up 7 bases, with 13 bases separating them. In germline, CDR1 is SQVTM, CDR2 ANQGSEA. CDR3 sequence: CSVVSWGGTQYF. CDR3 bases: TGCAGCGTTGTGTCTTGGGGAGGGACCCAGTACTTC.

The sample holds many counts of this clonotype. The chain couples TRBV11-2 to TRBJ1-2; 7 nucleotides line up with TRBD1. Germline V lookup: CDR1 SGHAT, CDR2 FQNNGV. The CDR3 consists of 18 residues. V shed 1 base, J shed 0 bases, and the junction held 11 bases outside the gene matches. The CDR3 here is CASSLGGGTATANYGYTF. Here the CDR3 DNA reads TGTGCCAGCAGCTTAGGAGGGGGGACAGCGACGGCTAACTATGGCTACACCTTC.

This clonotype showed up just a few times. A read error may explain this, as a much larger clone is one base away. The genes are TRBV12-5 and TRBJ2-2; TRBD2 agrees at 13 bases. In germline, CDR1 is LGHNT, CDR2 FRNRAP. The CDR3 is 15 amino acids. The CDR3 region is CASGAGLAGAGGLFF. DNA for the CDR3: TGTGCTAGTGGTGCCGGACTAGCGGGGGCCGGGGGGCTGTTTTTT.

In its sample, this clonotype was seen a few times. V gene TRBV5-4 combines with J gene TRBJ2-5; tentative D call: TRBD1 (6 bases). Germline V CDR1 and CDR2: SGHNT, YYREEE (reference sequence). Trimming stripped 3 bases from V and 5 bases from J, with 17 bases between. The CDR3 is 15 amino acids. The CDR3: CASSWDIQLKETQYF. Here the CDR3 DNA reads TGTGCCAGCAGCTGGGACATCCAGTTAAAGGAGACCCAGTACTTC.

This clonotype was recorded many times. The V and J genes are TRBV28 and TRBJ1-1; perhaps TRBD1 as D (5 bases). The V end lost 3 bases, the J end lost 3 bases, and 11 bases lay between the germline ends. The germline gives CDR1 MDHEN, CDR2 SYDVKM. The CDR3 runs 14 residues. The CDR3 reads CASSLWQGYTEAFF. CDR3 coding DNA: TGTGCCAGCAGTTTGTGGCAGGGATACACTGAAGCTTTCTTT. Based on the CDR3 plus reference TRBV28 and TRBJ1-1, the full variable domain is DVKVTQSSRYLVKRTGEKVFLECVQDMDHENMFWYRQDPGLGLRLIYFSYDVKMKEKGDIPEGYSVSREKKERFSLILESASTNQTSMYLCASSLWQGYTEAFFGQGTRLTVV.

The sample holds a few counts of this clonotype. J is TRBJ2-3 and V is TRBV5-8; D is unclear. Germline V lookup: CDR1 SGHTS, CDR2 YDEGEE. V lost 4 bases and J 0 bases, leaving 9 bases between the germline ends. The CDR3 is 14 amino acids. The CDR3 reads CASSTRRSTDTQYF. In DNA, the CDR3 is TGTGCCAGCAGCACCCGACGGAGCACAGATACGCAGTATTTT.

This clonotype showed up many times. The gene calls are TRBV10-2 and TRBJ2-6; 7 bases fit TRBD2. Losses at the gene ends were 7 bases for V and 0 bases for J; bases not matched to a gene: 15. Germline V gene lookup returns CDR1 WSHSY and CDR2 SAAADI. There are 19 residues in the CDR3. CDR3 residues: CASKESGNAWSSGANVLTF. The CDR3, as DNA: TGCGCCAGCAAGGAGAGCGGGAACGCCTGGAGCTCTGGGGCCAACGTCCTGACTTTC.

This clonotype was counted many times. This rearrangement joins TRBV6-6 to TRBJ1-2, with 7 bases aligning to TRBD1. CDR1 MNHNY and CDR2 SVGAGI come from the germline V gene (reference sequence). The CDR3 consists of 14 residues. The trim removed 6 bases at V and 4 bases at J, leaving 8 bases unmatched. CDR3 coding DNA: TGTGCCAGCAGGCTGGACAGGACCGCCTATGGCTACACCTTC. Residues: CASRLDRTAYGYTF.

This clonotype showed up many times. The chain links TRBV12-3 or TRBV12-4 to TRBJ2-1; tentatively, D is TRBD1 (6 bases). V was trimmed by 1 base and J by 4 bases, leaving 17 bases between them. The CDR3 spans 17 residues. The CDR3 DNA is TGTGCCAGCAGTTTAGGGGGACCGGGACACACTTACAATGAGCAGTTCTTC. Amino acid sequence: CASSLGGPGHTYNEQFF.

This clonotype came up many times. The chain employs TRBV9 and TRBJ1-6, with D tentatively TRBD1 (6 bases). Germline V gives CDR1 SGDLS, CDR2 YYNGEE. V lost 4 bases to trimming and J lost 10 bases, with 12 bases between them. This CDR3 comprises 13 residues. CDR3 in DNA: TGTGCCAGCAGCCCTAGCGGGACATCACCCCTCCACTTT. Amino acid sequence: CASSPSGTSPLHF.

This clonotype showed up many times. The J gene is TRBJ2-5, the V gene TRBV28, with TRBD1 matching over 8 bases. Germline lookup yields CDR1 MDHEN and CDR2 SYDVKM. With V trimmed by 4 bases and J by 2 bases, 6 bases remained unmatched. This CDR3 contains 15 residues. CDR3 residues: CASSSDREAQETQYF. The DNA for the CDR3 is TGTGCCAGCAGTTCGGACAGGGAAGCACAAGAGACCCAGTACTTC.

This clonotype showed up many times. The chain carries TRBV20-1 and TRBJ1-4; 7 bases align to TRBD1. The CDR3 has 13 amino acids. The V gene's germline CDR1 is DFQATT and CDR2 SNEGSKA (reference sequence). Trimming removed 6 bases from V and 5 bases from J; junction bases left unmatched: 6. CDR3 nucleotides: TGCAGTGCCCTGGGACAGTTAAATGAAAAACTGTTTTTT. Its translation: CSALGQLNEKLFF.

This clonotype was seen only once. A read error may explain this, as a much larger clone is one base away. The chain employs TRBV20-1 and TRBJ2-5; 10 bases align to TRBD2. The ends lost 2 bases at V and 4 bases at J; junction bases unmatched: 10. The CDR3 is 16 residues long. CDR1 and CDR2 (germline): DFQATT, SNEGSKA (reference sequence). In DNA form, the CDR3 reads TGCAGTGCTAGAAGGTCCCCAGCGGGAGGGACAGAGACCCAGTACTTC. It translates to CSARRSPAGGTETQYF.

This clonotype appeared a few times. Sequence at one end of the junction differs from germline and may be a read error. The chain is built from TRBV11-2 and TRBJ1-2, with a tentative D call TRBD1 (5 bases). The CDR3 sequence is 12 residues long. Germline CDR1 is SGHAT and CDR2 is FQNNGV. The CDR3 DNA reads as TGTGCCAGCAGCTTAGATATCGAGGGACCCTCCTTC. Translation: CASSLDIEGPSF.